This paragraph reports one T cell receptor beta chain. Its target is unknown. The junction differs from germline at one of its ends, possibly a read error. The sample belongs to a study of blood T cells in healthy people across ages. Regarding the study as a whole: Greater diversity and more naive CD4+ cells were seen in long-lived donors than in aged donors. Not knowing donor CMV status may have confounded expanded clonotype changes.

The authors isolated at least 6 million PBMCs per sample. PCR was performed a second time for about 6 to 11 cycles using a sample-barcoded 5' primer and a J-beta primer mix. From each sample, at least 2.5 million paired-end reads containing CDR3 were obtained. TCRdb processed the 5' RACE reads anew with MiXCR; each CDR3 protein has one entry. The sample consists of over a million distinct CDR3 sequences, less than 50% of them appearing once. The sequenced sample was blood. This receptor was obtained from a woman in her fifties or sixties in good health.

The CDR3 DNA follows: TGCAGTGGGGGACCGCTGCTTTACGGGCAGTACTTC. Its translation is CSGGPLLYGQYF. The V gene is TRBV20-1, the J gene TRBJ2-7; D possibly uses TRBD1 or TRBD2 (5 bases each). The CDR3 has 12 amino acids. Germline loops: CDR1 DFQATT, CDR2 SNEGSKA (reference sequence).